Sequencing of this T cell receptor beta chain was carried out in a study of identical twins. Unique molecular identifiers were in the cDNA, with template-switch universal primer binding. Using its own MiXCR run on the 5' RACE reads, TCRdb lists one record per CDR3 protein. The data contain some 1,600,000 distinct CDR3 sequences, 25% to 35% of them singletons. Trimming shortened V by 5 bases and J by 2 bases, and 11 bases separated the two germline ends. The CDR3 runs to 14 residues. Germline-derived CDR1 and CDR2 are SGHDN and FVKESK. The donors were all healthy and Caucasian. This clonotype came up a few times.

This clonotype originated in a newborn girl in good health. The chain has TRBV14 and TRBJ2-3, with D possibly being TRBD1 (6 bases). Source material: cord blood. CDR3 protein: CASSILGATDTQYF. Here the CDR3 DNA reads TGTGCCAGCAGCATTTTGGGGGCCACAGATACGCAGTATTTT. Full variable domain (remainder filled in from reference TRBV14 and TRBJ2-3): EAGVTQFPSHSVIEKGQTVTLRCDPISGHDNLYWYRRVMGKEIKFLLHFVKESKQDESGMPNNRFLAERTGGTYSTLKVQPAELEDSGVYFCASSILGATDTQYFGPGTRLTVL.